Here is one T cell receptor (beta chain) with its context. Its specificity is not known. This entry belongs to a study of T cells in localized non-small cell lung cancer. Study-wide points: Overall survival was longer when the density of T cells in the blood was higher. Among the tissues sampled, uninvolved adjacent lung had the highest T cell clonality, above tumor. Because researchers sequenced only one region of the tumor, heterogeneity is still possible. Adjacent lung held a median around 60 of the top 100 tumor clones.

This table comes from immunoSEQ multiplex PCR, and its TCRdb copy is limited to in-frame clones, with some not included. The sample comprises tens of thousands of clones, more than 75% of which are singletons, and about 4% rests with the top ten. V was cut by 6 bases and J by 1 base, with 12 bases left in between. The CDR3 covers 14 residues. Per the germline V gene, CDR1 is SGHTA and CDR2 is FQGNSA. The chain employs TRBV7-2 and TRBJ1-1; D possibly corresponds to TRBD1 (5 bases). This specimen was peripheral blood, taken before any cancer treatment. The clonotype comes from a man between 18 and 55 years old with stage I lung adenocarcinoma. The CDR3 DNA is TGTGCCAGCAGTTGGGGACGGCCGAACACTGAAGCTTTCTTT. Amino acid sequence: CASSWGRPNTEAFF.